Following are 7 T cell receptor beta chains from one sample sequenced in a study of human T cells and chemical hapten exposure. TCRdb re-derived calls from the RACE reads in MiXCR, one entry per CDR3 protein. The profile shows 30,000 to 40,000 distinct CDR3 sequences, roughly 12% of them singletons. Time point given: patch test 3, about 24 weeks after DPC sensitization. The sample's treatment: therapeutic diphenylcyclopropenone sensitization with weekly scalp DPC. RNA extraction used unfractionated whole blood as the source of total RNA. The sequences come from whole blood, collected in connection with sensitization to the hapten diphenylcyclopropenone (DPC). The receptors derive from a woman in her 40s with alopecia areata. Some clones in this sample may be carry-over from other donors' samples.

Only one count was recorded for this clonotype. This may arise from a read error, as a much more abundant clone is one base away. The chain carries TRBV7-6 and TRBJ2-7, with TRBD1 identical over 7 bases. V was pared by 4 bases and J by 3 bases, with 3 bases of the junction left unmatched. The germline V gene encodes CDR1 SGHVS and CDR2 FNYEAQ. The length of the CDR3 is 13 residues. The CDR3 DNA follows: TGTGCCAGCAGCTCGGGACAGAGCTACGAGCAGTACTTC. Translating it yields CASSSGQSYEQYF.

There are a few counts of this clonotype. The rearrangement links TRBV4-2 to TRBJ2-3, with TRBD2 matching 11 bases. Trimming cost V 0 bases and J 5 bases; bases outside gene matches: 7. The CDR3 is made up of 17 amino acids. Germline values: CDR1 LGHNA, CDR2 YNFKEQ. The CDR3 loop is CASSQDLVAGGQDTQYF. CDR3 DNA: TGTGCCAGCAGCCAAGATTTGGTAGCGGGGGGGCAAGATACGCAGTATTTT.

The chain carries TRBV11-2 and TRBJ2-5, with TRBD2 matching over 7 bases. The ends lost 3 bases at V and 0 bases at J; junction bases unmatched: 13. The V gene's germline CDR1 is SGHAT and CDR2 FQNNGV. CDR3 length: 18 residues. The chain's CDR3 is CASSLRLAGTTYQETQYF. The CDR3 region has the DNA TGTGCCAGCAGCTTGCGACTAGCAGGAACCACCTACCAAGAGACCCAGTACTTC.

The chain has TRBV4-3 and TRBJ2-1; TRBD2 matches at 8 bases. Germline-derived CDR1 and CDR2 are LGHNA and YSLEER. Trimming at V came to 0 bases and at J to 3 bases, leaving 7 bases not matched to a gene. This CDR3 contains 17 residues. This CDR3 is CASSQELAGGLYNEQFF. CDR3 nucleotides: TGCGCCAGCAGCCAAGAATTGGCGGGGGGCCTCTACAATGAGCAGTTCTTC.

This clonotype was observed a handful of times. The rearrangement links TRBV4-3 to TRBJ1-2; D possibly corresponds to TRBD1 (5 bases). V lost 0 bases to trimming and J lost 8 bases, with 13 bases between them. The CDR3 length is 14 residues. In germline, CDR1 is LGHNA, CDR2 YSLEER. The CDR3 DNA sequence: TGCGCCAGCAGCCAAGATTTAGGGACGGGCGGCTACACCTTC. Translation: CASSQDLGTGGYTF.

In its sample, this clonotype is medium-sized (0.01 to 0.1%). The rearrangement uses TRBV11-2 and TRBJ1-1, with D possibly matching TRBD1 (6 bases). Germline V CDR1 and CDR2: SGHAT, FQNNGV. Trimming cost V 1 base and J 4 bases, with 16 bases left between them. CDR3 size: 16 residues. The CDR3 DNA follows: TGTGCCAGCAGCTTAGGTATCGGGGGGCTGGGCACTGAAGCTTTCTTT. Translation gives CASSLGIGGLGTEAFF.

The chain is built from TRBV5-1 and TRBJ2-1, with D unclear. The CDR3 is 11 residues long. Germline CDR1 and CDR2: SGHRS and YFSETQ. Trimming shortened V by 0 bases and J by 7 bases, and 2 bases separated the two germline ends. CDR3 loop: CASSLENEQFF. CDR3 coding DNA: TGCGCCAGCAGCTTGGAAAATGAGCAGTTCTTC.